This section outlines one T cell receptor beta chain sequence together with its context. Some clones are missing from TCRdb's copy, which holds only in-frame ones; the method was immunoSEQ multiplex PCR. The sample has tens of thousands of clones; about 89% are singletons. Germline assignment: CDR1 SGDLS and CDR2 YYNGEE. V was clipped by 2 bases and J by 1 base, with 10 bases between them. There are 15 residues in the CDR3. The sample comes from a study of identifying expanded T cells in peripheral blood. What was sequenced was blood. This sequence originates from a person aged 18 to 75 in good health. The chain is built from TRBV9 and TRBJ1-3, with D unclear. The CDR3 here is CASSVGFGSGNTIYF. The CDR3 DNA reads TGTGCCAGCAGCGTCGGGTTTGGGTCTGGAAACACCATATATTTT.